The 29 T cell receptor beta chains presented below share a single source sample, sequenced in a study of T cell responses to AZD1222 COVID-19 vaccine. TCRdb's copy holds only in-frame clones and misses some; the assay was immunoSEQ multiplex PCR. The sample holds 86,000 or so clones, 90% to 95% seen once. Sample: peripheral blood, taken 28 days after the second AZD1222 dose. These TCRs come from an adult who received the AZD1222 COVID-19 vaccine.

V usage is TRBV28 and J usage is TRBJ2-7; D is unresolved. V gave up 2 bases and J gave up 1 base, with 6 bases separating them. This CDR3 spans 13 amino acids. CDR1 and CDR2 (germline): MDHEN, SYDVKM. The CDR3: CASSLPDSYEQYF. CDR3 DNA sequence: TGTGCCAGCAGTTTACCCGATTCCTACGAGCAGTACTTC.

The rearrangement joins TRBV19 to TRBJ1-5; D is unresolved. Germline lookup yields CDR1 LNHDA and CDR2 SQIVND (reference sequence). The CDR3 length is 18 residues. Trimming shortened V by 3 bases and J by 0 bases, and 18 bases separated the two germline ends. The CDR3 DNA sequence: TGTGCCAGTAGTATGGGGTACGGGTCAGGCTTTAGCAATCAGCCCCAGCATTTT. The encoded protein is CASSMGYGSGFSNQPQHF.

The rearrangement uses TRBV28 and TRBJ2-7; D unresolved. The CDR3 extends over 13 amino acids. Trimming took off 4 bases at V and 4 bases at J, with 11 bases between the two ends. Germline CDR1 reads MDHEN; CDR2 reads SYDVKM. CDR3 DNA sequence: TGTGCCAGCAGTTACCCCTCTCCATACGAGCAGTACTTC. This codes for CASSYPSPYEQYF.

The rearrangement uses TRBV5-8 and TRBJ1-3; 7 nucleotides line up with TRBD1. Germline V gene sequence: CDR1 SGHTS, CDR2 YDEGEE. The J segment lost 0 bases and the V segment lost 4 bases, leaving 4 bases of the junction unmatched. CDR3 length equals 15 residues. CDR3: CASSRDRFSGNTIYF. CDR3 in DNA: TGTGCCAGCAGCCGGGACAGATTCTCTGGAAACACCATATATTTT.

Only one count was recorded for this clone. The chain carries TRBV10-3 and TRBJ2-6; 9 bases align to TRBD2. Germline V lookup: CDR1 ENHRY, CDR2 SYGVKD. The CDR3 covers 17 residues. The V gene end was trimmed by 1 base and the J gene end by 2 bases; junction bases not matched to a gene: 3. CDR3 in amino acids: CAISEFLAGTGANVLTF. In DNA form, the CDR3 reads TGTGCCATCAGTGAGTTCCTAGCGGGAACTGGGGCCAACGTCCTGACTTTC.

The chain combines TRBV18 with TRBJ2-3; no clear D. Trimming took off 3 bases at V and 4 bases at J, with 14 bases between the two ends. The CDR3 runs 15 residues. Germline V gene sequence: CDR1 KGHSH, CDR2 LQKENI. The CDR3 DNA sequence: TGTGCCAGCTCACCCCTAGGCCTATCTTCAGATACGCAGTATTTT. This encodes CASSPLGLSSDTQYF.

This rearrangement joins TRBV13 to TRBJ1-4, with D hard to call. Germline V CDR1 and CDR2: PRHDT, FYEKMQ (reference sequence). The CDR3 contains 15 residues. V was trimmed by 4 bases and J by 0 bases, leaving 9 bases between them. CDR3 sequence reads: CASSSVGATNEKLFF. The DNA for the CDR3 is TGTGCCAGCAGCTCCGTCGGAGCAACTAATGAAAAACTGTTTTTT.

The chain carries TRBV6-5 and TRBJ1-1; 9 bases map to TRBD1. The CDR3 is 15 residues long. The V gene end was trimmed by 4 bases and the J gene end by 6 bases; junction bases not matched to a gene: 9. CDR1 and CDR2 from the germline V gene are MNHEY and SVGAGI. The CDR3 loop is CASSSAGTGKSEAFF. The DNA of the CDR3 is TGTGCCAGCAGTTCTGCCGGGACAGGGAAATCTGAAGCTTTCTTT.

A single count supports this clone. The rearrangement uses TRBV6-5 and TRBJ2-7; D gene ambiguous. The V gene lost 6 bases and the J gene lost 6 bases, with 12 bases spanning the gap. CDR3 length equals 12 residues. The V gene's germline CDR1 is MNHEY and CDR2 SVGAGI. CDR3 nucleotide sequence: TGTGCCAGCAGCTGGGCGTTTTCCGAGCAGTACTTC. Translated, it gives CASSWAFSEQYF.

The chain combines TRBV27 with TRBJ2-5, with D perhaps TRBD1 (6 bases). Looked up from germline, CDR1 is MNHEY and CDR2 is SMNVEV (reference sequence). The ends were cut back, 5 bases at V and 3 bases at J, with 16 bases in the middle. This CDR3 spans 15 amino acids. The DNA of the CDR3 is TGTGCCAGCAGTCCCCAATCGACAGGAAAAGAGACCCAGTACTTC. Translated, it gives CASSPQSTGKETQYF.

A single count supports this clone. This chain joins TRBV30 and TRBJ1-3; D gene ambiguous. CDR1 and CDR2 from the germline V gene are GTSNPN and SVGIG (reference sequence). The CDR3 has 14 residues. V was cut by 3 bases and J by 4 bases, with 13 bases left in between. The CDR3 sequence is CAWSLDIRGNTIYF. CDR3 in DNA: TGTGCCTGGAGCCTTGACATCAGGGGAAACACCATATATTTT.

The chain links TRBV7-2 to TRBJ1-4, with D possibly matching TRBD1 (6 bases). V was shortened by 5 bases and J by 7 bases, with 17 bases between the two germline ends. Germline loops: CDR1 SGHTA, CDR2 FQGNSA. There are 15 residues in the CDR3. The CDR3 DNA reads as TGTGCCAGCAGCCAGATTTTGGGGGCTGGTGAAAAACTGTTTTTT. Translating gives CASSQILGAGEKLFF.

This sequence joins TRBV23-1 and TRBJ2-1; TRBD2 matches at 11 bases. TRBV23-1 is labeled an ORF, and its function is uncertain. The CDR3 has 16 residues. V was pared by 2 bases and J by 6 bases, with 6 bases of the junction left unmatched. The CDR3 nucleotides read TGCGCCAGCAGTCAACCCCCCGGGACTAGCGGCAATGAGCAGTTCTTC. It specifies CASSQPPGTSGNEQFF.

The V and J genes are TRBV4-1 and TRBJ2-1; D may be TRBD2 (6 bases). Trimming removed 0 bases at V and 7 bases at J, with 19 bases between. This CDR3 region has 17 residues. CDR1 is MGHRA and CDR2 is YSYEKL in the germline V gene. In nucleotides, the CDR3 is TGCGCCAGCAGCCAAGACACCGCCCGCCGGGGGAAGAATGAGCAGTTCTTC. It encodes CASSQDTARRGKNEQFF.

The chain combines TRBV6-5 with TRBJ2-5; the D gene is possibly TRBD1 (5 bases). The CDR3 is 14 amino acids. The V end lost 6 bases, the J end lost 2 bases, and 13 bases lay between the germline ends. Per germline, CDR1 MNHEY and CDR2 SVGAGI. CDR3 residues: CASSLRTPQETQYF. CDR3 nucleotide sequence: TGTGCCAGCAGCCTTAGGACACCGCAAGAGACCCAGTACTTC.

The chain is built from TRBV9 and TRBJ1-1; D not resolved. V lost 4 bases to trimming and J lost 3 bases, with 10 bases between them. CDR1 is SGDLS, CDR2 YYNGEE, per germline. This CDR3 has 13 amino acids. For the CDR3, the DNA is TGTGCCAGCAGCCCTCGGAGGGACACTGAAGCTTTCTTT. Translating gives CASSPRRDTEAFF.

The genes are TRBV18 and TRBJ1-1; tentative D call: TRBD1 (5 bases). This CDR3 is built from 13 residues. Germline V CDR1 and CDR2: KGHSH, LQKENI. Trimming removed 3 bases at V and 3 bases at J, with 8 bases between. CDR3 DNA: TGTGCCAGCTCACCGCGGGGGTACACTGAAGCTTTCTTT. Protein product: CASSPRGYTEAFF.

The rearrangement uses TRBV15 and TRBJ1-1; TRBD1 might be the D (5 bases). There are 17 residues in the CDR3. V lost 0 bases, J lost 4 bases, and 18 bases lay in between. The germline CDR1 and CDR2 sequences are LNHNV and YYDKDF (reference sequence). Written as DNA, the CDR3 is TGTGCCACCAGCAGAGATATTCGTCGGGGCTTCCGCACTGAAGCTTTCTTT. Translation gives CATSRDIRRGFRTEAFF.

The V call is TRBV11-1, the J call TRBJ2-3, with a possible D match to TRBD1 (6 bases). V lost 6 bases to trimming and J lost 2 bases, with 15 bases between them. The CDR3 sequence is 15 residues long. Germline V gene lookup returns CDR1 SGHAT and CDR2 FQDESV (reference sequence). The CDR3 sequence: CASSTSGGPTDTQYF. CDR3 nucleotide sequence: TGTGCCAGCAGTACAAGTGGGGGCCCCACAGATACGCAGTATTTT.

The rearrangement uses TRBV18 and TRBJ2-1, with TRBD2 identical over 14 bases. This CDR3 has 13 amino acids. V dropped 10 bases and J dropped 8; count of bases not matched to a gene: 4. The V gene's germline CDR1 is KGHSH and CDR2 LQKENI. The CDR3 reads CAIGTSGSYEQFF. CDR3 in DNA: TGTGCCATCGGGACTAGCGGGAGCTATGAGCAGTTCTTC.

V gene TRBV5-1 combines with J gene TRBJ1-1; D is ambiguous. The germline V gene encodes CDR1 SGHRS and CDR2 YFSETQ. The CDR3 contains 13 residues. Trimming took off 2 bases at V and 2 bases at J, with 7 bases between the two ends. CDR3 DNA: TGCGCCAGCAGCTTAGAAATAAACACTGAAGCTTTCTTT. Translation gives CASSLEINTEAFF.

This clone was detected only a few times. This chain links TRBV27 with TRBJ2-1, with 11 positions matching TRBD2. Germline V CDR1 and CDR2: MNHEY, SMNVEV (reference sequence). CDR3 length: 15 residues. The junction had 5 bases not matched to a gene; V was cut back by 1 base and J by 9 bases. CDR3 in DNA: TGTGCCAGCAGTTTATGGCTAGCGGGAGGAGGTGAGCAGTTCTTC. This encodes CASSLWLAGGGEQFF.

This clone was seen just once. The chain combines TRBV7-9 with TRBJ1-1; no firm D call. This CDR3 is built from 14 residues. Deletions cut 5 bases from V and 2 bases from J, with 12 bases between. Per the germline V gene, CDR1 is SEHNR and CDR2 is FQNEAQ (reference sequence). For the CDR3, the DNA is TGTGCCAGCAGCCCCAGCACCTCCAACACTGAAGCTTTCTTT. Its translation: CASSPSTSNTEAFF.

The chain joins TRBV14 to TRBJ1-1; D is ambiguous. The germline CDR1 and CDR2 sequences are SGHDN and FVKESK. The V end was cut by 4 bases, the J end by 2 bases, with 14 bases between. CDR3 length: 15 amino acids. For the CDR3, the DNA is TGTGCCAGCAGCCCCAAAACTGGGATCAACACTGAAGCTTTCTTT. Its translation: CASSPKTGINTEAFF.

This rearrangement joins TRBV18 to TRBJ2-5; D call uncertain. Germline V gene data show CDR1 as KGHSH and CDR2 as LQKENI. The CDR3 runs to 13 residues. V dropped 0 bases and J dropped 0 bases, with 2 bases sitting between them. The CDR3 here is CASSPPNQETQYF. As DNA, the CDR3 is TGTGCCAGCTCACCACCGAACCAAGAGACCCAGTACTTC.

V usage is TRBV7-8 and J usage is TRBJ2-3, with D possibly being TRBD1 or TRBD2 (6 bases each). V was cut by 3 bases and J by 2 bases, with 15 bases left in between. The V gene's germline CDR1 is SGHVS and CDR2 FQNEAQ. The CDR3 totals 16 residues. Here the CDR3 reads CASSLEGGGVTDTQYF. The CDR3 region has the DNA TGTGCCAGCAGCTTGGAGGGGGGCGGGGTCACAGATACGCAGTATTTT.

CDR3 loop: CASSGQGVQPQHF. DNA for the CDR3: TGTGCCAGCAGCGGACAGGGGGTGCAGCCCCAGCATTTT. The V gene is TRBV7-2, the J gene TRBJ1-5, with 10 positions matching TRBD1. Germline loops: CDR1 SGHTA, CDR2 FQGNSA. The length of the CDR3 is 13 residues. V shed 5 bases and J 7 bases; nucleotides not matched to a gene: 2.

V usage is TRBV6-5 and J usage is TRBJ2-5; TRBD1 matches at 7 bases. The CDR3 contains 14 residues. With 5 bases clipped from V and 3 bases from J, the junction kept 6 bases outside the gene matches. Germline lookup yields CDR1 MNHEY and CDR2 SVGAGI. CDR3 in amino acids: CASSHTGAEETQYF. CDR3 bases: TGTGCCAGCAGTCACACAGGGGCCGAAGAGACCCAGTACTTC.

The rearrangement uses TRBV2 and TRBJ1-2; D is unresolved. The V end lost 7 bases, the J end lost 8 bases, and 20 bases lay between the germline ends. The CDR3 is 14 residues long. Per the germline V gene, CDR1 is SNHLY and CDR2 is FYNNEI. CDR3 nucleotide sequence: TGTGCCAGCACCCTCTACCCCGAGAGGGTAGGCTACACCTTC. Its translation: CASTLYPERVGYTF.